This T cell receptor beta chain was retrieved from a study of T cells in Graves' hyperthyroidism and ophthalmopathy. Background on the study: Peripheral blood collection took place at initial diagnosis, before any treatment.

This clonotype appeared many times. The antigen is unknown. General observations from the study: Ophthalmopathy was distinguished from stable hyperthyroidism by 13 V-J signatures. Most thyroid-expanded clonotypes above 0.001 were also found in blood.

The CDR3 loop spans 17 amino acids. From germline, CDR1 is MNHNS and CDR2 SASEGT. V was clipped by 2 bases and J by 0 bases, with 14 bases between them. From RNA transcripts, TCR beta CDR3 regions were amplified. The HTBI primer set drove a first-round RT-PCR of the TCR CDR3. TCRdb ran MiXCR on the multiplex PCR reads and lists one entry per CDR3 protein. The sample includes about 290,000 distinct CDR3 sequences, roughly 19% seen only once; the top ten take approximately 35%. The study based diagnoses on clinical symptoms, serum thyroxine and TRAb, thyroid ultrasound and orbital computed tomography. The origin of this receptor is a man aged 45 to 65 with Graves' ophthalmopathy. The material sequenced was blood. The chain couples TRBV6-1 to TRBJ2-1, with D tentatively TRBD2 (5 bases). In DNA, the CDR3 is TGTGCCAGCAGTGAATGGGTAGGACTGAGCTCCTACAATGAGCAGTTCTTC. The encoded protein is CASSEWVGLSSYNEQFF.